The 17 T cell receptor beta chains below come from one sample, sequenced in a study of beta chain features in type 1 diabetes. The study reverse transcribed the entire isolated RNA, so it sequenced expressed TCRB transcripts. Only in-frame clones appear in the TCRdb table, and some are missing; sequencing was by immunoSEQ multiplex PCR. The sample carries approximately 380,000 clones, about 14% recorded once. Sequenced material: naive CD4+ T cells from blood. All receptors derive from a woman younger than 35 in good health.

This clone has more than one count but fewer than ten. The junction departs from the called germline gene at one end, perhaps through a read error. V is TRBV7-9 and J is TRBJ2-1; no clear D. Germline-derived CDR1 and CDR2 are SEHNR and FQNEAQ (reference sequence). This CDR3 is built from 13 residues. The chain's CDR3 is CASSFFSDNEQFF. CDR3 DNA: TGTGCCAGCAGCTTCTTCTCCGACAATGAGCAGTTCTTC. Filled out from reference TRBV7-9 and TRBJ2-1, the complete variable domain reads DTGVSQNPRHKITKRGQNVTFRCDPISEHNRLYWYRQTLGQGPEFLTYFQNEAQLEKSRLLSDRFSAERPKGSFSTLEIQRTEQGDSAMYLCASSFFSDNEQFFGPGTRLTVL.

This clone occurred a few times. CDR3 sequence reads: CASSGYLTGLGNQPQHF. CDR3 DNA sequence: TGTGCCAGCAGTGGTTATTTGACAGGGCTAGGGAATCAGCCCCAGCATTTT. The gene calls are TRBV2 and TRBJ1-5, with 7 bases lining up with TRBD1. The J segment lost 4 bases and the V segment lost 4 bases, leaving 13 bases of the junction unmatched. Germline values: CDR1 SNHLY, CDR2 FYNNEI. CDR3 size: 17 residues. Full variable domain (outside the CDR3, taken from reference TRBV2 and TRBJ1-5): EPEVTQTPSHQVTQMGQEVILRCVPISNHLYFYWYRQILGQKVEFLVSFYNNEISEKSEIFDDQFSVERPDGSNFTLKIRSTKLEDSAMYFCASSGYLTGLGNQPQHFGDGTRLSIL.

This clone was counted a few times. The gene calls are TRBV29-1 and TRBJ1-1; no definite D call. This CDR3 has 12 residues. V lost 7 bases, J lost 5 bases, and 14 bases lay in between. The germline V gene encodes CDR1 SQVTM and CDR2 ANQGSEA. CDR3 region: CSGGFSGTEAFF. The CDR3 region has the DNA TGCAGCGGGGGATTTTCGGGGACTGAAGCTTTCTTT.

This clone was observed a few times. This sequence joins TRBV28 and TRBJ2-1, with a weak D call TRBD2 (6 bases). V lost 6 bases, J lost 6 bases, and 15 bases lay in between. The V gene's germline CDR1 is MDHEN and CDR2 SYDVKM. This CDR3 has 14 amino acids. This chain's CDR3 is CASRDGGKVNEQFF. CDR3 nucleotides: TGTGCCAGCAGGGATGGAGGGAAGGTCAATGAGCAGTTCTTC.

This clone showed up just a few times. The chain links TRBV5-4 to TRBJ1-2, with D unclear. Germline V gene data show CDR1 as SGHNT and CDR2 as YYREEE (reference sequence). Trimming took off 4 bases at V and 4 bases at J, with 17 bases between the two ends. CDR3 size: 15 residues. CDR3 sequence: CASSPAEPSSYGYTF. The CDR3 coding sequence is TGTGCCAGCAGCCCTGCGGAACCCAGCAGCTATGGCTACACCTTC.

The V and J genes are TRBV7-3 and TRBJ2-1, with D maybe TRBD1 (5 bases). The CDR3 consists of 16 residues. The germline V gene encodes CDR1 SGHTA and CDR2 FQGTGA. The germline V and J ends were trimmed by 2 bases and 5 bases, with 16 bases remaining between them. CDR3 amino acids: CASSLVLLGPNNEQFF. The DNA for the CDR3 is TGTGCCAGCAGCTTAGTTCTATTGGGGCCGAACAATGAGCAGTTCTTC.

The chain links TRBV29-1 to TRBJ1-1; no definite D call. Trimming pared 7 bases from V and 0 bases from J, leaving 9 bases between. Germline V lookup: CDR1 SQVTM, CDR2 ANQGSEA. The length of the CDR3 is 12 residues. The DNA of the CDR3 is TGCAGCGCTAGGCGTATGAACACTGAAGCTTTCTTT. This codes for CSARRMNTEAFF.

This clone was seen more than once but under ten times. The chain is built from TRBV19 and TRBJ1-5; a possible D gene is TRBD1 (5 bases). This CDR3 region has 13 residues. V was pared by 4 bases and J by 6 bases, with 10 bases between. CDR1 LNHDA and CDR2 SQIVND come from the germline V gene (reference sequence). CDR3 loop: CASSTRDGQPQHF. In nucleotides, the CDR3 is TGTGCCAGTAGTACGCGGGACGGTCAGCCCCAGCATTTT.

This clone was seen only a few times. The chain couples TRBV4-2 to TRBJ1-5; D is ambiguous. V was shortened by 0 bases and J by 6 bases, with 15 bases between the two germline ends. Germline assignment: CDR1 LGHNA and CDR2 YNFKEQ. The CDR3 runs 16 residues. This chain's CDR3 is CASSQEAPGRGQPQHF. CDR3 DNA sequence: TGTGCCAGCAGCCAAGAGGCGCCGGGGAGAGGTCAGCCCCAGCATTTT.

The chain joins TRBV5-1 to TRBJ2-2; TRBD2 aligns across 11 bases. The CDR3 is made up of 16 amino acids. V gave up 4 bases and J gave up 1 base; unmatched junction bases: 3. CDR1 and CDR2 (germline): SGHRS, YFSETQ. CDR3 protein: CASSPGTSGNTGELFF. The CDR3 DNA reads as TGCGCCAGCAGCCCCGGGACTAGCGGGAACACCGGGGAGCTGTTTTTT.

The chain links TRBV25-1 to TRBJ2-3; 8 bases are a match to TRBD1. The J segment lost 2 bases and the V segment lost 3 bases, leaving 7 bases of the junction unmatched. The CDR3 extends over 16 amino acids. Looked up from germline, CDR1 is MGHDK and CDR2 is SYGVNS. CDR3 nucleotide sequence: TGTGCCAGCAGTGATTGGACAGGGCCTCTCACAGATACGCAGTATTTT. It specifies CASSDWTGPLTDTQYF.

This clone was recorded a few times. The chain recombines TRBV30 with TRBJ1-1; 7 nucleotides align to TRBD1. Germline CDR1 GTSNPN, CDR2 SVGIG (reference sequence). Losses at the gene ends were 2 bases for V and 6 bases for J; bases not matched to a gene: 6. CDR3 length: 13 residues. The DNA of the CDR3 is TGTGCCTGGAGTCCAAGACAGGGTTCTGAAGCTTTCTTT. This translates into CAWSPRQGSEAFF.

This clone was recorded a few times. The rearrangement links TRBV10-3 to TRBJ2-5, with TRBD1 matching 9 bases. The CDR3 extends over 14 amino acids. V lost 7 bases to trimming and J lost 1 base; unmatched junction nucleotides: 4. Germline V gene sequence: CDR1 ENHRY, CDR2 SYGVKD. CDR3 amino acids: CAIKQGQGQETQYF. DNA of the CDR3: TGTGCCATCAAACAGGGACAGGGCCAAGAGACCCAGTACTTC.

This clone was recorded a few times. The rearrangement links TRBV7-9 to TRBJ1-4; D not certain. Trimming took off 4 bases at V and 7 bases at J, with 10 bases between the two ends. This CDR3 is built from 13 residues. The germline V gene has CDR1 SEHNR and CDR2 FQNEAQ (reference sequence). CDR3 in amino acids: CASSYQASEKLFF. CDR3 nucleotides: TGTGCCAGCAGCTACCAAGCCTCTGAAAAACTGTTTTTT.

This clone was counted between two and nine times. The CDR3 nucleotides read TGCAGCGCAAGGACTAGTGGGGGGTCAGGTGAGCAGTTCTTC. Protein sequence: CSARTSGGSGEQFF. V gene TRBV29-1 combines with J gene TRBJ2-1; 7 bases align to TRBD2. Germline assignment: CDR1 SQVTM and CDR2 ANQGSEA. Losses at the gene ends were 7 bases for V and 9 bases for J; bases not matched to a gene: 15. The CDR3 is made up of 14 amino acids.

V usage is TRBV11-2 and J usage is TRBJ2-4; weak D call: TRBD2 (5 bases). The ends were cut back, 4 bases at V and 8 bases at J, with 21 bases in the middle. Germline V lookup: CDR1 SGHAT, CDR2 FQNNGV. The CDR3 spans 16 residues. Here the CDR3 DNA reads TGTGCCAGCAGCTCCCTCCGTGAGGGCGGAGTGTACATTCAGTACTTC. Amino acids: CASSSLREGGVYIQYF.

This clone was seen only a few times. The rearrangement joins TRBV29-1 to TRBJ2-7, with TRBD1 matching 7 bases. The V and J ends lost 2 bases and 3 bases, in that order; junction bases with no gene match: 7. Germline CDR1 SQVTM, CDR2 ANQGSEA. This CDR3 has 14 residues. The CDR3 sequence is CSVERGQGLYEQYF. CDR3 DNA: TGCAGCGTTGAAAGGGGGCAGGGCCTCTACGAGCAGTACTTC.